The present T cell receptor (beta chain) was sequenced within a study of blood T cells in healthy people across ages. Study in general: Capturing about one barcoded beta molecule per two T cells was achieved by template switching.

Overall study results and limits: With age, beta diversity per million T cells declined roughly linearly, significantly by 40 to 50.

Remarks on this clonotype: Its antigen remains unidentified.

A second PCR, run for roughly 7 to 11 cycles, used a sample-barcoded 5' primer plus a J-beta primer mix. One entry per CDR3 protein, called by TCRdb with MiXCR from the 5' RACE reads. The sample includes around 1,500,000 distinct CDR3 sequences, under 30% of them seen just once. This TCR derives from a woman in her 30s in good health. The sample was blood.

The DNA of the CDR3 is TGCAGTGCTAGCCCGGGATTCCAAGAGACCCAGTACTTC. It encodes CSASPGFQETQYF. The rearrangement uses TRBV20-1 and TRBJ2-5, with D maybe TRBD2 (5 bases). The ends were cut back, 3 bases at V and 1 base at J, with 9 bases in the middle. CDR1 and CDR2 from the germline V gene are DFQATT and SNEGSKA (reference sequence). CDR3 size: 13 residues.